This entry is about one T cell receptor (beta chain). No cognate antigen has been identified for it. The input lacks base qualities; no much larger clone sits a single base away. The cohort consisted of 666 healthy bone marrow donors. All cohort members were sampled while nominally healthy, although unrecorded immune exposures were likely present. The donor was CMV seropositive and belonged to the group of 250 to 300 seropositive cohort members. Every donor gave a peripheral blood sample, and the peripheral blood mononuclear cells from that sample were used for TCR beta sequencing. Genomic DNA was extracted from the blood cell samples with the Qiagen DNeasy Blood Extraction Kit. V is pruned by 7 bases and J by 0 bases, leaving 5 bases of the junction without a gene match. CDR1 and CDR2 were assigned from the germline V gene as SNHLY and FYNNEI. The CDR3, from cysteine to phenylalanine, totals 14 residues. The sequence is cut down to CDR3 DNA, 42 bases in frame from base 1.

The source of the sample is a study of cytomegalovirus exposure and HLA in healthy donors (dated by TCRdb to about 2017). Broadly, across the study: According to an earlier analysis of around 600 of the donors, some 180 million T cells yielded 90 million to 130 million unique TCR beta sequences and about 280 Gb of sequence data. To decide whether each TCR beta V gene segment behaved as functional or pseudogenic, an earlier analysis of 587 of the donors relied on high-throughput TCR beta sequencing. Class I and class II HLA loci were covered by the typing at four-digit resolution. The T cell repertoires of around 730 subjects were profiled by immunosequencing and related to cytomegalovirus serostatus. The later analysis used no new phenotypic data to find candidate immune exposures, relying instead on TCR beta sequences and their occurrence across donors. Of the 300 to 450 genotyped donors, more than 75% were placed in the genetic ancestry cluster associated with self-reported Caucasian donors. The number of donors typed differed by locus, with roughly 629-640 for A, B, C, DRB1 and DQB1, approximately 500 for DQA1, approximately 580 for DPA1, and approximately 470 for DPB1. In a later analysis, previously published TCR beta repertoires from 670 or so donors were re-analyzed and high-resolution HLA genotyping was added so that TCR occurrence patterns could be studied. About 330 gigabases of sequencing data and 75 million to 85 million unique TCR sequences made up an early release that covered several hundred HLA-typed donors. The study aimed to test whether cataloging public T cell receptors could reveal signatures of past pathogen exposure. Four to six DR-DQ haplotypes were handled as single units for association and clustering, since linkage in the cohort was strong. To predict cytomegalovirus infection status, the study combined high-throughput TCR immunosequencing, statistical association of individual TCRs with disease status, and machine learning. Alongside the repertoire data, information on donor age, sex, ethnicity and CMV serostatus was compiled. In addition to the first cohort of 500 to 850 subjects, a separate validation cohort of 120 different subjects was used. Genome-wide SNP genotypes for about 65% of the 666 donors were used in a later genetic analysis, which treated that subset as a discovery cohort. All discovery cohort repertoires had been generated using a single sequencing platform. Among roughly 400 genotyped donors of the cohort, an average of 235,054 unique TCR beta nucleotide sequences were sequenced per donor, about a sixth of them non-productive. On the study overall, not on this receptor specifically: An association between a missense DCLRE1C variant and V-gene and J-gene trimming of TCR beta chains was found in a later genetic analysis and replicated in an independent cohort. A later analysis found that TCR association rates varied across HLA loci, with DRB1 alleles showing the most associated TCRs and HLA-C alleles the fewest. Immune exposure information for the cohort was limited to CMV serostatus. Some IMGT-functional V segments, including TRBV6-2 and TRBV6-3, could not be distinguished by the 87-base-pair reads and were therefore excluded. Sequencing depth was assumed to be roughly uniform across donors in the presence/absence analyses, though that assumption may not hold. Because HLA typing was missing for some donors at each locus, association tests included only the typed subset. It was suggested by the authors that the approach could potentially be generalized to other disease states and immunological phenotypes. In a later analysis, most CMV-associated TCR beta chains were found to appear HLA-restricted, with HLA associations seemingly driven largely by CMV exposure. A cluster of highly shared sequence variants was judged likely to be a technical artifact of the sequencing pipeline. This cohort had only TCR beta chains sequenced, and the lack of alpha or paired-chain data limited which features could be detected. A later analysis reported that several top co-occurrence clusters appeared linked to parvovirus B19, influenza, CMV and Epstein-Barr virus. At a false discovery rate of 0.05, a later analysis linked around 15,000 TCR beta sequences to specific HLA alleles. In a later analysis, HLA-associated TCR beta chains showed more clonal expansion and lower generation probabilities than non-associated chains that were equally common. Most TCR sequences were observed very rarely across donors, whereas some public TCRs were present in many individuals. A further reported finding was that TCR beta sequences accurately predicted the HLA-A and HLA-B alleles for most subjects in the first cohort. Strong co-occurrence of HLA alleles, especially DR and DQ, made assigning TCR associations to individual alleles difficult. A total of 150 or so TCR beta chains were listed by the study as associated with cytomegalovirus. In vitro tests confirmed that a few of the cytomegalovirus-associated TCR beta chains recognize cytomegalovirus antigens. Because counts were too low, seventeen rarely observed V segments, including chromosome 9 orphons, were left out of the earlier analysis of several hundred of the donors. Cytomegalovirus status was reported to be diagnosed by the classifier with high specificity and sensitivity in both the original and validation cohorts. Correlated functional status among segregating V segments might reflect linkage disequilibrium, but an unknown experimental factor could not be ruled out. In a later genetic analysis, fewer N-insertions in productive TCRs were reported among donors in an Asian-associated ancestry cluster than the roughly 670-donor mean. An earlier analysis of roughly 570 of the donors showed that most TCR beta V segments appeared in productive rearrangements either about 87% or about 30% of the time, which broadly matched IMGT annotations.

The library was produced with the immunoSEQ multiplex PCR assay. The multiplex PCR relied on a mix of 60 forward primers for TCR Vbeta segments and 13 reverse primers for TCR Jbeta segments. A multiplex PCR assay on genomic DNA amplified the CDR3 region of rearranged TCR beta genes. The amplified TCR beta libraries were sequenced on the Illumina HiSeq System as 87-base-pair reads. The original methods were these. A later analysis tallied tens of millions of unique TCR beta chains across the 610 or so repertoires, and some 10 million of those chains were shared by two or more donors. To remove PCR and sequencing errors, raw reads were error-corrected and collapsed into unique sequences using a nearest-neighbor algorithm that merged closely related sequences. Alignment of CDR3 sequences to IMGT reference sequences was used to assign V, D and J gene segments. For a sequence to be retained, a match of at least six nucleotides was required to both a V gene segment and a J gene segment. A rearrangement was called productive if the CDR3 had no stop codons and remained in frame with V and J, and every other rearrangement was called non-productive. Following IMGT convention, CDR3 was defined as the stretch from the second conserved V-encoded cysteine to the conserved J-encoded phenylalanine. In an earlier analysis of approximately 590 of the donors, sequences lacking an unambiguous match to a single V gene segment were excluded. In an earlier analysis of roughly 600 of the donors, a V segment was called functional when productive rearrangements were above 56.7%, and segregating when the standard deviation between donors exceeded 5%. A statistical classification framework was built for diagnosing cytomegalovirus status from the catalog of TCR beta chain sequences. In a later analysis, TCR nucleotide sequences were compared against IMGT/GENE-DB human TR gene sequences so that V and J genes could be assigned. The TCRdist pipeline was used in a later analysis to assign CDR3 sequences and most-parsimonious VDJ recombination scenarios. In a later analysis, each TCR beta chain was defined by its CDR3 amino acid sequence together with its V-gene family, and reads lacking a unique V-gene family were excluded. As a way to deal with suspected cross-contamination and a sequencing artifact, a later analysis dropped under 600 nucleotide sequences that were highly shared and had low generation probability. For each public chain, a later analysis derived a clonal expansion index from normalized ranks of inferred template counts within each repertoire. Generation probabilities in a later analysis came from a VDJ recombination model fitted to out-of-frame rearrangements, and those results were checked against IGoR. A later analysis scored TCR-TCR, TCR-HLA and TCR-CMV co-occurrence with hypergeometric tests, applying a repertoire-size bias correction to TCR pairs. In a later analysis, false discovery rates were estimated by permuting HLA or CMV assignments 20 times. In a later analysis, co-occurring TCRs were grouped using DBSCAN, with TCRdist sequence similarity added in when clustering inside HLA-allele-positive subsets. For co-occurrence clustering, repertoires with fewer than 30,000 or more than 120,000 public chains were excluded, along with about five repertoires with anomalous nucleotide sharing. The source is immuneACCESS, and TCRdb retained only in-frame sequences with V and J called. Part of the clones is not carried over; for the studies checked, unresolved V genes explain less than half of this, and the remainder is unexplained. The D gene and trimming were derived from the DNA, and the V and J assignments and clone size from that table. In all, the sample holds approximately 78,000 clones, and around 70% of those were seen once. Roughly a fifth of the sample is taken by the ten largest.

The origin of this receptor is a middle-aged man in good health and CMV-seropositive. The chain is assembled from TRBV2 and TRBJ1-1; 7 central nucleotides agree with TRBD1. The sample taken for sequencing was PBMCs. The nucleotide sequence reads TGTGCCAGCAACCCGCAGGGGGTGAACACTGAAGCTTTCTTT. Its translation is CASNPQGVNTEAFF.